Listed below are T cell receptor beta chains from one sample, sequenced in a study of early T cells in non-severe SARS-CoV-2 infection. TCRdb passed the 5' RACE reads through MiXCR, listing each CDR3 protein once. This sample yields 55,000 to 65,000 distinct CDR3 sequences, of which around 16% are seen a single time; over 3.5% belongs to the top ten. The material was whole blood, obtained at baseline. These receptors came from an adult who was a healthcare worker with PCR-confirmed SARS-CoV-2 infection or an uninfected control (not recorded which). The CDR3 runs from the conserved cysteine through the conserved F or W. A D gene is named only where the DNA matches it firmly. Size is stated for part of the rows, as once, few or many counts, or as a class when the clone is expanded.

v_gene,len,abundance,j_gene,d_gene,CDR3nt,CDR3aa
TRBV12-5,14,NA,TRBJ2-3,NA,TGTGCTAGTGGTTTCTCAGCGAACACAGATACGCAGTATTTT,CASGFSANTDTQYF
TRBV30,12,NA,TRBJ2-3,TRBD2,TGTGCCTGGACTAGCGGGGGAGATACGCAGTATTTT,CAWTSGGDTQYF
TRBV5-6,12,few,TRBJ2-1,NA,TGTGCCAGCACCCGTATAGACAATGAGCAGTTCTTC,CASTRIDNEQFF
TRBV11-2,15,many,TRBJ2-1,NA,TGTGCCAGCAGGCGACCGGGCGGGATCTACAATGAGCAGTTCTTC,CASRRPGGIYNEQFF
TRBV20-1,16,NA,TRBJ1-2,NA,TGCAGTGCTAGCCCAGGAATTGGGCAGGGATCGGGCGGCTACACCTTC,CSASPGIGQGSGGYTF
TRBV12-3/TRBV12-4,15,NA,TRBJ1-1,NA,TGTGCCAGCAGTTCTTCCAGGCAGGCGAACACTGAAGCTTTCTTT,CASSSSRQANTEAFF
TRBV5-1,13,many,TRBJ1-2,TRBD1,TGCGCCAGCGGAACAGGGGGCTTGGATGGCTACACCTTC,CASGTGGLDGYTF
TRBV24-1,16,NA,TRBJ2-3,NA,TGTGCCACCAGTGATCATCGGGTGGCCTCCACAGATACGCAGTATTTT,CATSDHRVASTDTQYF
TRBV7-8,14,NA,TRBJ2-7,NA,TGTGCCAGCAGCTTAGTAGTGGCGACCTACGAGCAGTACTTC,CASSLVVATYEQYF
TRBV28,13,NA,TRBJ1-2,NA,TGTGCCAGCAGTTATGGACAAAACTATGGCTACACCTTC,CASSYGQNYGYTF
TRBV5-1,15,many,TRBJ2-3,NA,TGCGCCAGCAGCACACAGGGATCGCGCACAGATACGCAGTATTTT,CASSTQGSRTDTQYF
TRBV28,10,few,TRBJ2-1,NA,TGTGCCAGCAGTAACGTGGGGCAGTTCTTC,CASSNVGQFF
TRBV28,13,few,TRBJ2-1,TRBD2,TGTGCCCTGGGAGGGGCGGATTACAATGAGCAGTTCTTC,CALGGADYNEQFF
TRBV11-2,13,NA,TRBJ2-7,NA,TGTGCCAGCAGCTCGGACGGGACCTACGAGCAGTACTTC,CASSSDGTYEQYF